Sequencing of this T cell receptor (beta chain) was carried out in a study of blood T cell repertoires in COVID-19. Study context: PBMCs, B-cell-depleted T cells, or T cells were the source of the cDNA or gDNA that made up the material.

A single count supports this clone. Study processing details: The assay estimated nucleated cells by amplifying reference gene primers. Method: immunoSEQ multiplex PCR; TCRdb's copy keeps in-frame clones and lacks some. V and J calls and clone size are copied from that table; D and trimming were computed from the DNA. The table lists around 150,000 clones, about 84% of them singletons, with over 4% in the top ten. Looked up from germline, CDR1 is MRHNA and CDR2 is SNTAGT. The length of the CDR3 is 16 residues. Deletions cut 3 bases from V and 2 bases from J, with 15 bases between. The chain employs TRBV6-4 and TRBJ2-3, with D possibly being TRBD1 (8 bases). Sequencing was done on a sample of peripheral blood. The source is a woman aged 45-65 years with acute or convalescent COVID-19. The CDR3 nucleotides read TGTGCCAGCAGTGAAGGGGGGGACAGGCACACAGATACGCAGTATTTT. This codes for CASSEGGDRHTDTQYF.